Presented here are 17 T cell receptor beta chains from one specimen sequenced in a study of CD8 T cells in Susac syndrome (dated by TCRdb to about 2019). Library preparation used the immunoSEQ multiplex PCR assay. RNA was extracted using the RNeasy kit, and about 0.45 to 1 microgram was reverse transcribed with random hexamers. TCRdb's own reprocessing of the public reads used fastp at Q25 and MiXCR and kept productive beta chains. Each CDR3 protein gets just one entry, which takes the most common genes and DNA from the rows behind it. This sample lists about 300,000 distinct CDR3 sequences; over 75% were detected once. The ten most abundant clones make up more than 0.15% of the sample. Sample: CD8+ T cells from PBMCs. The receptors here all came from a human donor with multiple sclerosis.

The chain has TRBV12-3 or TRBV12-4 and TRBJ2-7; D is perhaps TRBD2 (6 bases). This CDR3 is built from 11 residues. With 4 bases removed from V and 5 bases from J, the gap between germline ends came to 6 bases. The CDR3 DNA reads TGTGCCAGCAGTTGGGGGGACGAGCAGTACTTC. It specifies CASSWGDEQYF.

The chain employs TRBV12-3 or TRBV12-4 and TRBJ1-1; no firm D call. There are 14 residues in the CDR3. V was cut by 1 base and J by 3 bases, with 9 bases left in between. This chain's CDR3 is CASSLGTPYTEAFF. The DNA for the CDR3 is TGTGCCAGCAGTTTAGGAACGCCATACACTGAAGCTTTCTTT.

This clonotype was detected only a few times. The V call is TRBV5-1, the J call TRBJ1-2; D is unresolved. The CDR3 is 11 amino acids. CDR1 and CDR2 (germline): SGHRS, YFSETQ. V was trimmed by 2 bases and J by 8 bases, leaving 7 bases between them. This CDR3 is CASSFGWGYTF. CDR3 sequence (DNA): TGCGCCAGCAGCTTCGGATGGGGCTACACCTTC.

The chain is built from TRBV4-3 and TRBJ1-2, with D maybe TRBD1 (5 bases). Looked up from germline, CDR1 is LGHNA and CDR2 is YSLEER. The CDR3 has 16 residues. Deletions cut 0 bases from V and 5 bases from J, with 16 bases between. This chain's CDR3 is CASSQDLVAGRYGYTF. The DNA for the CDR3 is TGCGCCAGCAGCCAAGATTTAGTGGCAGGGAGGTATGGCTACACCTTC.

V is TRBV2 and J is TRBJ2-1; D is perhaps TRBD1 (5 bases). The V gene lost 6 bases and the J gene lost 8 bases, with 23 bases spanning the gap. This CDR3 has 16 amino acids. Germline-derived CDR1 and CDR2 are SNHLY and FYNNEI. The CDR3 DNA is TGTGCCAGCAGACCCCGCGGCACCAAAGTGGGGCATGAGCAGTTCTTC. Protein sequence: CASRPRGTKVGHEQFF.

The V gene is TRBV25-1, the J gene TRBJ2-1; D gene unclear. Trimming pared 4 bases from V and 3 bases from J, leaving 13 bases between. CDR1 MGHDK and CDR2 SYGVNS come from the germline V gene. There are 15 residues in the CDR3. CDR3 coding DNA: TGTGCCAGCAGTGGAACCGTGGCACGCTACAATGAGCAGTTCTTC. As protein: CASSGTVARYNEQFF.

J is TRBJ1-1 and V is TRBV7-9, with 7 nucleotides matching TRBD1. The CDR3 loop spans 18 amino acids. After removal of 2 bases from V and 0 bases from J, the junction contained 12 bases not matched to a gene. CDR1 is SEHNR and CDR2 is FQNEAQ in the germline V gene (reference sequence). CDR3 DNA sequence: TGTGCCAGCAGCTTATGGAACATAAGACAGGGCTTGAACACTGAAGCTTTCTTT. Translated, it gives CASSLWNIRQGLNTEAFF.

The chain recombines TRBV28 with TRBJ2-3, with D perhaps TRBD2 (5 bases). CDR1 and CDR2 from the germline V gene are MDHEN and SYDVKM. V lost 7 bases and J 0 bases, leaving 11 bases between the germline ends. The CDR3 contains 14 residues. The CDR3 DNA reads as TGTGCCAGCAACGGGGTGCCTAGCACAGATACGCAGTATTTT. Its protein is CASNGVPSTDTQYF.

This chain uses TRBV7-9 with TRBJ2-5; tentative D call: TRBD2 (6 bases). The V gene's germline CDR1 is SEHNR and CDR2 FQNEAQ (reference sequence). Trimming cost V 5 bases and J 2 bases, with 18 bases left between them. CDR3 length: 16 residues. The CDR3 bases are TGTGCCAGCAGCCTAGATCTGTGGGAGGATCAAGAGACCCAGTACTTC. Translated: CASSLDLWEDQETQYF. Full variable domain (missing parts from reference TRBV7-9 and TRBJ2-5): DTGVSQNPRHKITKRGQNVTFRCDPISEHNRLYWYRQTLGQGPEFLTYFQNEAQLEKSRLLSDRFSAERPKGSFSTLEIQRTEQGDSAMYLCASSLDLWEDQETQYFGPGTRLLVL.

Here the CDR3 reads CASSYLEGFGELFF. The CDR3 DNA reads as TGTGCCAGCAGTTACCTGGAGGGGTTCGGGGAGCTGTTTTTT. The V and J genes are TRBV6-2 or TRBV6-3 and TRBJ2-2, with D possibly matching TRBD2 (6 bases). Per germline, CDR1 MNHEY and CDR2 SVGEGT. The CDR3 covers 14 residues. Trimming took 2 bases from V and 7 from J, leaving 11 bases between them.

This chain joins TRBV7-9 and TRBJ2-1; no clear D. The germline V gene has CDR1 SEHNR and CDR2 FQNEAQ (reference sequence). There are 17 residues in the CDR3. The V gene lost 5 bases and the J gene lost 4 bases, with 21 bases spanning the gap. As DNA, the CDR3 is TGTGCCAGCAGCCCTCAACTGTCTAGGCCGTTATACAATGAGCAGTTCTTC. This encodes CASSPQLSRPLYNEQFF.

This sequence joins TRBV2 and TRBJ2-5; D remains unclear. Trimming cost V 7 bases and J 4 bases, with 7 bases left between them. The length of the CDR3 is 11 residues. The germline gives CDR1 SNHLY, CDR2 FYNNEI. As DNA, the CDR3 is TGTGCCAGCATCAATCTAGAGACCCAGTACTTC. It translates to CASINLETQYF.

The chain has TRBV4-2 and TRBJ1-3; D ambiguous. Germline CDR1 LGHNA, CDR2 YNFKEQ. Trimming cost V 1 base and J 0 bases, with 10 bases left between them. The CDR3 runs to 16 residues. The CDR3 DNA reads TGTGCCAGCAGCCAAGCGCCCGCGGACTCTGGAAACACCATATATTTT. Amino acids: CASSQAPADSGNTIYF.

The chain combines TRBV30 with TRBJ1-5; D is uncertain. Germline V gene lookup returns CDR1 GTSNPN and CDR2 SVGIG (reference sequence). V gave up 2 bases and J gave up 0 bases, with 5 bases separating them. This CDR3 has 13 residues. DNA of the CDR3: TGTGCCTGGAGTATTCGTAGCAATCAGCCCCAGCATTTT. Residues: CAWSIRSNQPQHF.

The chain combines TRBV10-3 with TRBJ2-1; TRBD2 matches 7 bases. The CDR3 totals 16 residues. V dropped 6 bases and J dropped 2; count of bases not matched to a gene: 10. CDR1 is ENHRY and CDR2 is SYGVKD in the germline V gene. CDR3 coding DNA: TGTGCCATCAGGGTAGGGGCGGGAGAGGCCTACAATGAGCAGTTCTTC. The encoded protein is CAIRVGAGEAYNEQFF.

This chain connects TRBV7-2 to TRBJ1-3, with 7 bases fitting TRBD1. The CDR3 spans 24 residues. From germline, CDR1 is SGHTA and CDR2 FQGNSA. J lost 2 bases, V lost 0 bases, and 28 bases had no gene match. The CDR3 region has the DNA TGTGCCAGCAGCTTAGCCCTTTATGCAGGACAATGGGGGGACAGCCGAGAGACTGGAAACACCATATATTTT. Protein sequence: CASSLALYAGQWGDSRETGNTIYF.

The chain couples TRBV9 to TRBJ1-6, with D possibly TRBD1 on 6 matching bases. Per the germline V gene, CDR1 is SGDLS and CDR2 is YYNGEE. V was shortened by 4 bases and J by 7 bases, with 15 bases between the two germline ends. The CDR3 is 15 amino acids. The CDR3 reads CASSLGGLGNSPLHF. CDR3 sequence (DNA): TGTGCCAGCAGCCTCGGGGGGCTGGGGAATTCACCCCTCCACTTT.